The next 14 T cell receptor beta chains were all read from a single sample in a study of chemoradiotherapy in HPV16-positive cancers. Generated by immunoSEQ multiplex PCR, the TCRdb table keeps only in-frame clones and is missing some. The table shows 30,000 to 35,000 clones, with more than 85% occurring only once. Sequencing was performed on blood, taken from a patient who underwent chemoradiotherapy. The receptors derive from a human donor with HPV-associated anogenital cancer.

J is TRBJ2-7 and V is TRBV7-2; TRBD1 aligns across 9 bases. CDR1 is SGHTA and CDR2 is FQGNSA in the germline V gene. V dropped 5 bases and J dropped 2; count of bases not matched to a gene: 4. The CDR3 covers 14 residues. The CDR3 nucleotides read TGTGCCAGCAGCGGTGGGACAGGGCCCTACGAGCAGTACTTC. Its protein product is CASSGGTGPYEQYF.

V and J are TRBV7-8 and TRBJ1-5; D ambiguous. Trimming took 4 bases from V and 4 from J, leaving 8 bases between them. The CDR3 runs 13 residues. Germline V lookup: CDR1 SGHVS, CDR2 FQNEAQ. The CDR3 DNA reads as TGTGCCAGCAGCTCTCCCTCTAATCAGCCCCAGCATTTT. Amino acids: CASSSPSNQPQHF.

This chain joins TRBV4-3 and TRBJ1-1; D unresolved. Between the trimmed V and J ends, which lost 1 base and 1 base, there was a span of 10 bases. This CDR3 has 15 amino acids. CDR1 LGHNA and CDR2 YSLEER come from the germline V gene. In nucleotides, the CDR3 is TGCGCCAGCAGCCAAGCCGGCCTGGCGAACACTGAAGCTTTCTTT. Protein: CASSQAGLANTEAFF.

The V and J genes are TRBV9 and TRBJ2-7; possible D gene TRBD2, 5 bases. In germline, CDR1 is SGDLS, CDR2 YYNGEE. Trimming took 0 bases from V and 1 from J, leaving 14 bases between them. The CDR3 is 16 amino acids. The CDR3 region is CASSVGAAHPSYEQYF. CDR3 bases: TGTGCCAGCAGCGTAGGAGCGGCTCACCCTTCCTACGAGCAGTACTTC.

The chain has TRBV5-6 and TRBJ2-2, with TRBD1 matching over 9 bases. CDR3 length: 15 residues. Per germline, CDR1 SGHDT and CDR2 YYEEEE. V lost 7 bases to trimming and J lost 6 bases; unmatched junction nucleotides: 10. The CDR3 here is CASDDRGEQSGELFF. As DNA, the CDR3 is TGTGCCAGCGACGACAGGGGGGAACAATCCGGGGAGCTGTTTTTT.

As DNA, the CDR3 is TGTGCCAGCAGCTCGCGAGAGACCCAGTACTTC. Translation: CASSSRETQYF. V usage is TRBV5-4 and J usage is TRBJ2-5; D is ambiguous. This CDR3 has 11 amino acids. V lost 3 bases and J 4 bases, leaving 4 bases between the germline ends. In germline, CDR1 is SGHNT, CDR2 YYREEE (reference sequence).

V usage is TRBV6-1 and J usage is TRBJ1-2; D gene uncertain. Trimming shortened V by 11 bases and J by 4 bases, and 17 bases separated the two germline ends. The CDR3 loop spans 13 amino acids. Germline V gene sequence: CDR1 MNHNS, CDR2 SASEGT. The CDR3 DNA reads TGTGCCTTACAGCGTCTGGGGAGCTATGGCTACACCTTC. This gives the protein CALQRLGSYGYTF.

The rearrangement joins TRBV7-9 to TRBJ2-1; D not certain. The V and J ends lost 6 bases and 3 bases respectively, with 6 bases between them. The CDR3 runs to 12 residues. Germline assignment: CDR1 SEHNR and CDR2 FQNEAQ (reference sequence). The CDR3 nucleotides are TGTGCCAGCAGTCAGATCTACAATGAGCAGTTCTTC. Its protein product is CASSQIYNEQFF.

This clone was observed a single time. This chain links TRBV5-1 with TRBJ1-1; D call uncertain. This CDR3 is 14 amino acids long. The V end lost 2 bases, the J end lost 2 bases, and 10 bases lay between the germline ends. Germline V gives CDR1 SGHRS, CDR2 YFSETQ. The CDR3 nucleotides read TGCGCCAGCAGCTTCCTTTCGGAAAACACTGAAGCTTTCTTT. Residues: CASSFLSENTEAFF.

The V and J genes are TRBV7-9 and TRBJ2-7, with 8 nucleotides matching TRBD1. Trimming took 10 bases from V and 2 from J; bases not matched to a gene: 7. The germline V gene has CDR1 SEHNR and CDR2 FQNEAQ (reference sequence). This CDR3 region has 13 residues. The CDR3 protein is CATRTGMTYEQYF. CDR3 DNA sequence: TGTGCCACCAGGACAGGGATGACCTACGAGCAGTACTTC.

The chain joins TRBV5-1 to TRBJ1-6; D not resolved. Germline loops: CDR1 SGHRS, CDR2 YFSETQ. This CDR3 spans 15 amino acids. V gave up 5 bases and J gave up 7 bases, with 16 bases separating them. The CDR3 sequence is CASRDRLAGNSPLHF. As DNA, the CDR3 is TGCGCCAGCAGGGACCGTCTCGCGGGGAATTCACCCCTCCACTTT.

This clone was recorded only once. The chain is built from TRBV5-1 and TRBJ2-3; tentative D call: TRBD2 (6 bases). This CDR3 contains 14 residues. The germline V gene has CDR1 SGHRS and CDR2 YFSETQ. Between the trimmed V and J ends, which lost 0 bases and 2 bases, there was a span of 7 bases. In nucleotides, the CDR3 is TGCGCCAGCAGCTTGGGGGGGGACACAGATACGCAGTATTTT. Translating gives CASSLGGDTDTQYF.

This clone was picked up one time. V usage is TRBV27 and J usage is TRBJ1-2; D is uncertain. This CDR3 spans 14 amino acids. Germline V gene data show CDR1 as MNHEY and CDR2 as SMNVEV (reference sequence). Trimming left V 3 bases short and J 4 bases short, with 12 bases between. CDR3 amino acids: CASSFSRSGYGYTF. The CDR3 region has the DNA TGTGCCAGCAGTTTTAGTAGGTCGGGCTATGGCTACACCTTC.

V gene TRBV19 combines with J gene TRBJ1-5; D not certain. The V gene's germline CDR1 is LNHDA and CDR2 SQIVND (reference sequence). V was cut by 7 bases and J by 3 bases, with 13 bases left in between. This CDR3 is built from 14 residues. CDR3 region: CASNAPFVNQPQHF. CDR3 DNA sequence: TGTGCCAGTAACGCCCCCTTTGTCAATCAGCCCCAGCATTTT. The variable domain in full, completed from reference TRBV19 and TRBJ1-5, reads DGGITQSPKYLFRKEGQNVTLSCEQNLNHDAMYWYRQDPGQGLRLIYYSQIVNDFQKGDIAEGYSVSREKKESFPLTVTSAQKNPTAFYLCASNAPFVNQPQHFGDGTRLSIL.